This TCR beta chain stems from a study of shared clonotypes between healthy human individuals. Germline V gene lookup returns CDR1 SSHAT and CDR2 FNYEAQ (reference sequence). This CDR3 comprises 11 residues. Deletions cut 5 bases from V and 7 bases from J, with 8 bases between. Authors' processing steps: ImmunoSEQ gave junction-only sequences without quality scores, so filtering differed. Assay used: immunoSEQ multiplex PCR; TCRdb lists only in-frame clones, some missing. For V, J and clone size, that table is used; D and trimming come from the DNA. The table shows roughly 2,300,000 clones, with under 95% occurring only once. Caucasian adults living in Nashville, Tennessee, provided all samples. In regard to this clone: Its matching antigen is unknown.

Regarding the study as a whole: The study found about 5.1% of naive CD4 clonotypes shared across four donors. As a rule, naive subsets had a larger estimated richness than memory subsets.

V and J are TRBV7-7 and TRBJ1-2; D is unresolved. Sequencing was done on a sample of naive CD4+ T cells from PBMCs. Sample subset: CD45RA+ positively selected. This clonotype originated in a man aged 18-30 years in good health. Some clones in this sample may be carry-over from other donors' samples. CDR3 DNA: TGTGCCAGCAGCAATGACCGTGGCTACACCTTC. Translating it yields CASSNDRGYTF.